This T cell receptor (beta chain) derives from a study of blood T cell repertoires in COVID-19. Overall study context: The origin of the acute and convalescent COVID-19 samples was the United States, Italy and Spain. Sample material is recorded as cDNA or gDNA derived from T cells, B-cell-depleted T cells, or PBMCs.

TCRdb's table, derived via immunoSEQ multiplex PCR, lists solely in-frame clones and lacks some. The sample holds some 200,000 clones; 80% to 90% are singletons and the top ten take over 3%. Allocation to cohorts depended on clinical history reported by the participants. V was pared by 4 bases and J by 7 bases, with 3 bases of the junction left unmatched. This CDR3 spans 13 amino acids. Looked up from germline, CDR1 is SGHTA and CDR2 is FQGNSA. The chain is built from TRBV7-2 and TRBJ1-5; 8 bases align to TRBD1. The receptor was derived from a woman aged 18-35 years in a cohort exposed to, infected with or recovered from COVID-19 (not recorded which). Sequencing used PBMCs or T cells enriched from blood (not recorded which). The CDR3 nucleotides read TGTGCCAGCAGCTCTGACAGGGGACAGCCCCAGCATTTT. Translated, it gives CASSSDRGQPQHF.